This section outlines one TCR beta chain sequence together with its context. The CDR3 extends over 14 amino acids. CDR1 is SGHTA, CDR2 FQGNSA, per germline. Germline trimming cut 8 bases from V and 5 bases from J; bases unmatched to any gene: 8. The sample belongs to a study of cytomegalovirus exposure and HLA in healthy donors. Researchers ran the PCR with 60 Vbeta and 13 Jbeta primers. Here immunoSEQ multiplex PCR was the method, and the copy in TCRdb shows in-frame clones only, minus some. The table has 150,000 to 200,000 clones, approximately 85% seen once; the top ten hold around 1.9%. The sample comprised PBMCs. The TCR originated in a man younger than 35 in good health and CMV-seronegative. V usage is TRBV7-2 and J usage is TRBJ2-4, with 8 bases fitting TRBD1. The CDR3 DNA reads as TGTGCCAGCGCCAGTCAGGGGGCCCAAAACATTCAGTACTTC. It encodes CASASQGAQNIQYF.